This T cell receptor beta chain appears in the sequencing data of a study of blood T cell repertoires in COVID-19 (TCRdb year 2020). Describing the broader study: Collaborator samples came from the United States, Italy and Spain and covered acute and convalescent phases of COVID-19. The repertoires were made available in a free public database intended to serve as a resource for research on the immune response to SARS-CoV-2. The prospective study material was composed of cDNA or gDNA derived from T cells, B-cell-depleted T cells, or PBMCs. Nearly every sample came with metadata listing a de-identified subject ID, COVID-19 status, age in years and sex. Deeply sampled blood TCRbeta repertoires from subjects exposed to, actively infected with, or recovered from COVID-19 were included in the dataset. HLA class I and class II types, where available, came from metadata supplied by the sample provider rather than from assay-based typing. Samples came from the ongoing ImmuneRACE study (first 160 participants) plus 1,254 subjects from 6 global collaborators. What the research found in general, with its limitations: The quantity of clinical and demographic metadata differed by source and by participant and was supplied without curation.

Each collaborating institution followed its own protocols to collect whole blood in K2EDTA tubes. For TCRbeta analysis, collaborator samples were shipped as frozen whole blood, as isolated PBMCs, or as DNA extracted from either sample type. TCRbeta CDR3 regions were amplified from genomic DNA using the immunoSEQ Assay, a bias-controlled multiplex PCR. In the original analysis: Nucleated cell counts per sample were estimated from amplification of reference gene primers within the assay. To quantify the absolute abundance of each unique TCRbeta CDR3 rearrangement, sequence reads were collapsed and filtered. For each sample, productive Simpson clonality was calculated as the square root of Simpson's diversity index across productive rearrangements. TCRdb holds this immuneACCESS table with in-frame rearrangements only. Some clones are missing; in checked studies, unresolved V genes explain under half, and the rest has no known cause. V, J and clone size derive from that table, while D and trimming were established from the DNA sequence. The sample records around 250,000 clones, 80% to 90% of which are singletons. The top ten constitute roughly 5% of the sample.

This clone was picked up one time. Its specific antigen is unknown. The input lacks base qualities; no much larger clone sits a single base away. The specimen sequenced was peripheral blood. This sequence originates from a man aged 80 or over with acute or convalescent COVID-19.

The CDR3 loop reads CASSKEPQRGATQETQYF. The DNA sequence reads TGTGCCAGCAGCAAGGAACCGCAGCGGGGGGCCACCCAAGAGACCCAGTACTTC. Here the chain combines TRBV5-4 and TRBJ2-5, and 9 junctional nucleotides match TRBD2. Trimming leaves V shorter by 4 bases and J shorter by 1 base, with the junction holding 14 bases beyond the gene matches. Reading the germline V gene (reference sequence) gives CDR1 SGHNT and CDR2 YYREEE. The CDR3 numbers 18 residues from cysteine through phenylalanine. Only the CDR3 part of the read is kept: 54 bases, read in frame from the first base.